What follows is one TCR beta chain and its context. This record belongs to a study of blood T cell repertoires in COVID-19. Measured with immunoSEQ multiplex PCR; TCRdb has only the in-frame clones, and not every one. The table records more than 75,000 clones, roughly nine tenths of them present only once. The CDR3 has 12 amino acids. With 7 bases clipped from V and 5 bases from J, the junction kept 3 bases outside the gene matches. From germline, CDR1 is KGHDR and CDR2 SFDVKD. V is TRBV24-1 and J is TRBJ1-2; 7 bases align to TRBD1. Sample: peripheral blood. This TCR came from a man between 50 and 59 years old with acute or convalescent COVID-19. Here the CDR3 DNA reads TGTGCCACCAGCGAGACAGGGTATGGCTACACCTTC. This encodes CATSETGYGYTF.